This TCR beta chain originates from a study of shared clonotypes between healthy human individuals. Overall study results and limits: Shared clonotypes: about 5% naive CD4, around 3.5% naive CD8, about 2.5% memory CD4, under 0.5% memory CD8. Generation of non-shared clonotypes was less probable than generation of clonotypes shared by all four donors.

Within Nashville, Tennessee resided all donors, each a Caucasian adult. Sorted-subset replicate PCR reactions contained approximately 190 ng DNA, corresponding to about 30,000 T cell genomes. TCRdb's copy holds only in-frame clones and misses some; the assay was immunoSEQ multiplex PCR. The data contain roughly 2,500,000 clones, over 85% of them singletons. The V and J ends lost 8 bases and 5 bases respectively, with 9 bases between them. The CDR3 has 11 residues. From germline, CDR1 is SGHTA and CDR2 FQGNSA. Concerning this clone: The antigen remains unidentified.

The TCR comes from a young man in good health. Some clones in this sample may be carry-over from other donors' samples. The sample taken for sequencing was naive CD4+ T cells from PBMCs. The subset is: CD45RA+ positively selected. The chain recombines TRBV7-2 with TRBJ2-5; a weak D match, TRBD2 (6 bases). The CDR3 reads CASGLAETQYF. In DNA form, the CDR3 reads TGTGCCAGCGGGCTAGCGGAGACCCAGTACTTC.